This entry features one T cell receptor beta chain sequence. Its specificity is unknown. This sample was included in a study of T cells expressing NK-cell markers. Study as a whole: One of eight sequenced donors was HCMV-seronegative; the other seven were seropositive. Whole-study results and caveats: Certain NKG2C+ T cell clones were expanded, and their HCMV specificity remained unclear.

Production of TCR beta cDNA relied on 5'RACE template switching with UMIs. TCRdb re-called the 5' RACE reads and gives one entry per CDR3 protein, without DNA. The specimen's table records 150,000 or so distinct CDR3 sequences. CDR3 size: 14 residues. The germline CDR1 and CDR2 sequences are SGHRS and YFSETQ. This TCR came from a woman between 50 and 59 years old in good health. Sequencing input: blood T cells: a sorted CD56 or NKG2C T cell subset, CD4+ or CD8+ T cells, or bulk PBMC T cells (not recorded which). The chain is built from TRBV5-1 and TRBJ2-7; the TCRdb D gene call, TRBD1, has no DNA to confirm it. The CDR3: CASSLGSGDYEQYF.